The clone carrying this T cell receptor (beta chain) was detected only a few times. Antigen unknown. Method: immunoSEQ multiplex PCR; TCRdb's copy keeps in-frame clones and lacks some. The table has over 250,000 clones, 80% to 90% seen once. The data stem from a study of cytomegalovirus exposure and HLA in healthy donors. Study background: The 95 to 150 validation repertoires used the same platform as the approximately 700 first-cohort repertoires, a later analysis reported. Whole-study findings and limits: Cytomegalovirus association was assigned to around 150 TCR beta chains. Rarity characterized most TCR sequences, yet some public TCRs appeared in many donors.

CDR1 is SGHAT and CDR2 is FQDESV in the germline V gene (reference sequence). The CDR3 runs 14 residues. Trimming stripped 2 bases from V and 7 bases from J, with 11 bases between. Donors came from a validation cohort of some 130 subjects, distinct from the first 666-subject cohort. The material sequenced was PBMCs. The V and J genes are TRBV11-1 and TRBJ2-2; TRBD2 might be the D (5 bases). The receptor's source is a woman under 30 in good health and CMV-seronegative. CDR3 coding DNA: TGTGCCAGCAGCTTAATGGGAGTGATCGGGGAGCTGTTTTTT. Its protein product is CASSLMGVIGELFF.